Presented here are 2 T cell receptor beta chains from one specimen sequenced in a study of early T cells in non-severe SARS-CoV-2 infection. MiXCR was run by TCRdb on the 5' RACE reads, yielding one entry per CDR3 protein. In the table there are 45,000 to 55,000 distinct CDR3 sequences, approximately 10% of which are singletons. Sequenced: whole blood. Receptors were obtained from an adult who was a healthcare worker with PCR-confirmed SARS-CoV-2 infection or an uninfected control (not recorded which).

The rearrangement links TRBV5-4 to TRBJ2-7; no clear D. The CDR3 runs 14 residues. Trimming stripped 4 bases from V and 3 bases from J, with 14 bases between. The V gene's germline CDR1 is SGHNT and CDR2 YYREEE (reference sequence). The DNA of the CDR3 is TGTGCCAGCAGCGCCGACGGACCCTACTACGAGCAGTACTTC. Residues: CASSADGPYYEQYF. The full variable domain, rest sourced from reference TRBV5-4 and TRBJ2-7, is ETGVTQSPTHLIKTRGQQVTLRCSSQSGHNTVSWYQQALGQGPQFIFQYYREEENGRGNFPPRFSGLQFPNYSSELNVNALELDDSALYLCASSADGPYYEQYFGPGTRLTVT.

CDR3: CASSPLVGGNEQYF. CDR3 nucleotides: TGTGCCAGCAGCCCCCTGGTGGGTGGGAACGAGCAGTACTTC. The chain carries TRBV3-1 and TRBJ2-7; the D is unclear. Germline V gives CDR1 LGHDT, CDR2 YNNKEL (reference sequence). Trimming removed 4 bases at V and 5 bases at J, with 15 bases between. This CDR3 is 14 amino acids long.